This TCR beta chain was sequenced during a study of graft-versus-host responses after intestinal transplantation. General study results and limits: Recipient marrow harbored GvH clones, some of which surfaced first in ileum or blood.

Intraepithelial and lamina propria lymphocytes were released after the graft tissue was processed. Assay used: immunoSEQ multiplex PCR; TCRdb lists only in-frame clones, some missing. Of nearly 4,500 clones in the sample, approximately 80% were seen once. Worth noting for this clone: As yet, its antigen is unknown.

The CDR3 totals 18 residues. Germline trimming cut 0 bases from V and 2 bases from J; bases unmatched to any gene: 9. Germline V gene data show CDR1 as SGHVS and CDR2 as FQNEAQ. The chain has TRBV7-8 and TRBJ1-3; TRBD1 matches at 8 bases. The receptor comes from a human patient who received an intestinal transplant, so some T cells may come from the graft donor. The sample was ileum tissue, taken approximately 340 days after intestinal transplantation. CDR3 sequence reads: CASSLANFRTGTGNTIYF. The CDR3 DNA sequence: TGTGCCAGCAGCTTAGCAAATTTCCGGACAGGGACTGGAAACACCATATATTTT.